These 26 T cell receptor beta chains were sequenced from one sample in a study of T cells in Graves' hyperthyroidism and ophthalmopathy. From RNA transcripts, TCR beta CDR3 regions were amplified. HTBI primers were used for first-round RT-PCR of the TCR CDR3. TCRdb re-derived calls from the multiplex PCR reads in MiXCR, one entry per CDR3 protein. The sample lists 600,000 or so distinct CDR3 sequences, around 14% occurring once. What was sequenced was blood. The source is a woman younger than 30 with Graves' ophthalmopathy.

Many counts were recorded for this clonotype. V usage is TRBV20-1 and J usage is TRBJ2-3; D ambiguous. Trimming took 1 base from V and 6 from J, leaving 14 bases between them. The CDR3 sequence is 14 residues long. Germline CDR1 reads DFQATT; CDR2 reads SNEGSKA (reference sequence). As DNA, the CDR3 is TGCAGTGCTAGAGTGGTTTTGGCACGGGATACGCAGTATTTT. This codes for CSARVVLARDTQYF.

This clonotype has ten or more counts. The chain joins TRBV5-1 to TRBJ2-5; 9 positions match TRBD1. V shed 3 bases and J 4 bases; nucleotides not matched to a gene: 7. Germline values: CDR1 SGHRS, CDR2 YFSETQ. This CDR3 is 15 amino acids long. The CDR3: CASSSPGQGGETQYF. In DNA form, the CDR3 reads TGCGCCAGCAGCTCACCGGGACAGGGCGGAGAGACCCAGTACTTC.

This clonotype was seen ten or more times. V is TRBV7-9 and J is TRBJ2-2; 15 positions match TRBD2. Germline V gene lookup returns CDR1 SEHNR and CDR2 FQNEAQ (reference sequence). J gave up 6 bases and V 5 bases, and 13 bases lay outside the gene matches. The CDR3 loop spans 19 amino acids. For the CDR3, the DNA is TGTGCCAGCAGCCCACTCGGGACTAGCGGGAGGTCGATTCCCGGGGAGCTGTTTTTT. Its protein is CASSPLGTSGRSIPGELFF.

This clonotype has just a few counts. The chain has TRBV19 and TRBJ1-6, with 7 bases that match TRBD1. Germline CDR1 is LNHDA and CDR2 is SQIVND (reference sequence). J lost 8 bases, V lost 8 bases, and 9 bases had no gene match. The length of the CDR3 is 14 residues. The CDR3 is CASGKTGPHSPLHF. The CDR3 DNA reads TGTGCCAGTGGCAAGACAGGGCCGCATTCACCCCTCCACTTT.

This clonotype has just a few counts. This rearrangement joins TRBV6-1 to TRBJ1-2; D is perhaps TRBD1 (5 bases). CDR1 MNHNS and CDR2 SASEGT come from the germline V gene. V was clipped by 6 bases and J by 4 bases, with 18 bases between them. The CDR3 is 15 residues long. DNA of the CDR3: TGTGCCAGCAGCCCGACAGTAGGGACGATCTATGGCTACACCTTC. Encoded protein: CASSPTVGTIYGYTF.

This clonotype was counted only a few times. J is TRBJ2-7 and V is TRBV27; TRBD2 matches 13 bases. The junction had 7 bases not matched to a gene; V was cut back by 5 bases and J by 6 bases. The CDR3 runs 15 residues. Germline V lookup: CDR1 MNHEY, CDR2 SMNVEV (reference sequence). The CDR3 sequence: CASSQPGLAGREQYF. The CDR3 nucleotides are TGTGCCAGCAGTCAGCCGGGACTAGCGGGACGCGAGCAGTACTTC.

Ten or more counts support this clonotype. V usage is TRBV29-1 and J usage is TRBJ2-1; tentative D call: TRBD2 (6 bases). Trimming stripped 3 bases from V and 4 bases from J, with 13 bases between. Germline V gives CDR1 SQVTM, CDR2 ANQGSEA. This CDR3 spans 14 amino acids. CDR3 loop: CSVDGRGTYNEQFF. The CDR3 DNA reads TGCAGCGTTGACGGGAGAGGGACGTACAATGAGCAGTTCTTC.

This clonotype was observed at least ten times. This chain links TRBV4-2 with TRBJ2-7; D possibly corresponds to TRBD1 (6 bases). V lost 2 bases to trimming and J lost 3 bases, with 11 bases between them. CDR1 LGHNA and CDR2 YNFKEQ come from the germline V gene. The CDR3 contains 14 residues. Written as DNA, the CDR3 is TGTGCCAGCAGCCAATCCCCGACAGGCTACGAGCAGTACTTC. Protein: CASSQSPTGYEQYF.

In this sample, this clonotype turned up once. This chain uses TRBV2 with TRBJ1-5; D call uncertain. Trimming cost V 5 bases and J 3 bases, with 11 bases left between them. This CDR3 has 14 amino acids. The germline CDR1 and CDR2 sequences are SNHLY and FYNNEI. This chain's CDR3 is CASSWEGTNQPQHF. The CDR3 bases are TGTGCCAGCAGTTGGGAGGGCACCAATCAGCCCCAGCATTTT.

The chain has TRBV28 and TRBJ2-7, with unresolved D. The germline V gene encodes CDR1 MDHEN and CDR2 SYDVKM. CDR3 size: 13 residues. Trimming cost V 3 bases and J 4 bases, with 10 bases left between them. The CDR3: CASSFSQSYEQYF. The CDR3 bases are TGTGCCAGCAGTTTTTCACAGAGTTACGAGCAGTACTTC. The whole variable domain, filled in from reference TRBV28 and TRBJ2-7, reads DVKVTQSSRYLVKRTGEKVFLECVQDMDHENMFWYRQDPGLGLRLIYFSYDVKMKEKGDIPEGYSVSREKKERFSLILESASTNQTSMYLCASSFSQSYEQYFGPGTRLTVT.

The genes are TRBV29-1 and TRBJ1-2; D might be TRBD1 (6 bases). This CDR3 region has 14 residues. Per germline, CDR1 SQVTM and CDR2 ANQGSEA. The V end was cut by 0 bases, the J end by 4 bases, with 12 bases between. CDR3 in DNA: TGCAGCGTTGAAGATAGGGGGGTAGGCTATGGCTACACCTTC. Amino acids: CSVEDRGVGYGYTF.

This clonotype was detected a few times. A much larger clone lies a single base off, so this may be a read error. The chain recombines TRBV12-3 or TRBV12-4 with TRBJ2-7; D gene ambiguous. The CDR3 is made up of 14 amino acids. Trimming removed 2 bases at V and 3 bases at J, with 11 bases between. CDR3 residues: CASSLWASLYEQYF. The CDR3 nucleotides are TGTGCCAGCAGTTTATGGGCTTCCCTCTACGAGCAGTACTTC.

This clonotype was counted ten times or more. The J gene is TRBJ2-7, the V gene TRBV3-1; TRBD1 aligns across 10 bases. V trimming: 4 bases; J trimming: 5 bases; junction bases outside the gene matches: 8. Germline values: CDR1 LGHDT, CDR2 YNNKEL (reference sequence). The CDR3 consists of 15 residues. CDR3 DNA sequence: TGTGCCAGCAGCCCCCCGGACAGGGGGTTTGACGAGCAGTACTTC. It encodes CASSPPDRGFDEQYF.

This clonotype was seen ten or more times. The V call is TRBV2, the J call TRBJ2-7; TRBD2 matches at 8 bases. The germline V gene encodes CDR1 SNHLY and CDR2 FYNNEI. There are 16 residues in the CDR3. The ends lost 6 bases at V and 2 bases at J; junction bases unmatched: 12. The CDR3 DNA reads TGTGCCAGCAGCCCCGTAGCGGGACTTAACGCCTACGAGCAGTACTTC. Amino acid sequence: CASSPVAGLNAYEQYF.

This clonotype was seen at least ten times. This CDR3 is CASSDGYRPSYGYTF. CDR3 DNA: TGTGCCAGCAGTGACGGGTACAGGCCCAGCTATGGCTACACCTTC. The rearrangement joins TRBV2 to TRBJ1-2; the D gene is possibly TRBD1 (5 bases). The CDR3 contains 15 residues. Germline assignment: CDR1 SNHLY and CDR2 FYNNEI. The V gene lost 3 bases and the J gene lost 4 bases, with 15 bases spanning the gap.

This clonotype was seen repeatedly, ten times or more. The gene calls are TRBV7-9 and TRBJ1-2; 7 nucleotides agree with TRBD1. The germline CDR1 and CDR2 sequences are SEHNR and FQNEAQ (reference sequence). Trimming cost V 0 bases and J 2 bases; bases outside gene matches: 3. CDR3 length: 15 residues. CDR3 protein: CASSLARGQNYGYTF. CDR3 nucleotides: TGTGCCAGCAGCTTAGCGCGGGGACAGAACTATGGCTACACCTTC.

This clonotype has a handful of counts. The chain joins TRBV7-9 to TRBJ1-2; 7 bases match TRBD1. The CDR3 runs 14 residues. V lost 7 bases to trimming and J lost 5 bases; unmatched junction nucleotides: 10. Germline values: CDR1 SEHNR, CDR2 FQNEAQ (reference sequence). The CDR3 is CASTPGGGWYGYTF. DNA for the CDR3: TGTGCCAGCACCCCCGGAGGGGGCTGGTATGGCTACACCTTC.

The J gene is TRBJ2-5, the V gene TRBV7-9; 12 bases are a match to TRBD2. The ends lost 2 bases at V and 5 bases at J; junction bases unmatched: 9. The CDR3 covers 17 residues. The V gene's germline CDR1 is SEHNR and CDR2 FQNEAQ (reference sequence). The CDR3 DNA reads TGTGCCAGCAGCTTAAATCTAGCGGGAGGGCCGAGGGAGACCCAGTACTTC. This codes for CASSLNLAGGPRETQYF.

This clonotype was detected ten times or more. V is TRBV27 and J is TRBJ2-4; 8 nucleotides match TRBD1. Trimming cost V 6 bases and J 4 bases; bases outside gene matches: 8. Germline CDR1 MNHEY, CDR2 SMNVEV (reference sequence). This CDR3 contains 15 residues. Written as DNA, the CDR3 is TGTGCCAGCAGCCCTTGGACAGGGACAAAAAACATTCAGTACTTC. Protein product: CASSPWTGTKNIQYF.

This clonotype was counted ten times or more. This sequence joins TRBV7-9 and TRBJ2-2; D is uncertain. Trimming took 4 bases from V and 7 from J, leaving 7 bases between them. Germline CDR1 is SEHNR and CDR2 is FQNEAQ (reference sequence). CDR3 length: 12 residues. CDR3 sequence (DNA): TGTGCCAGCAGCTACTTGGGCGGGGAGCTGTTTTTT. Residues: CASSYLGGELFF.

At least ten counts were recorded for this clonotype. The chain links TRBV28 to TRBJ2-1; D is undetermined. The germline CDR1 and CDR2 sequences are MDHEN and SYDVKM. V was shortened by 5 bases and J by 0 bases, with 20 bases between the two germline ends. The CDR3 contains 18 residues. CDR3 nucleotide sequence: TGTGCCAGCAGTCGTTTCCCCCGCAATAAGAGCTCCTACAATGAGCAGTTCTTC. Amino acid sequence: CASSRFPRNKSSYNEQFF.

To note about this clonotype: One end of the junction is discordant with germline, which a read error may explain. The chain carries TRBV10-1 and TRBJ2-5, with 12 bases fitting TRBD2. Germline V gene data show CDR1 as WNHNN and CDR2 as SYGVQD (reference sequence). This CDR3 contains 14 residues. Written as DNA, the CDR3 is TGCGCCGGCAGTGCGACTAGCGGGAGAGAGACCCAGTACTTC. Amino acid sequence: CAGSATSGRETQYF.

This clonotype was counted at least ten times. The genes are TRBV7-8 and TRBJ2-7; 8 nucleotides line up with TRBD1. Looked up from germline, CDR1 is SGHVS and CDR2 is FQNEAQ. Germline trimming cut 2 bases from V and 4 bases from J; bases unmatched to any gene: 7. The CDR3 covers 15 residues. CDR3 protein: CASSLLTGVGYEQYF. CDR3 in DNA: TGTGCCAGCAGCTTATTGACAGGGGTCGGGTACGAGCAGTACTTC.

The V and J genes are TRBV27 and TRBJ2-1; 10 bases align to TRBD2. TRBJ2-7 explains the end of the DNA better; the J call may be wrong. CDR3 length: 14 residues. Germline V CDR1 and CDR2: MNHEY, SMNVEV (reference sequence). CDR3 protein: CAGTRLAGYNEQYF. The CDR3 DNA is TGTGCCGGCACACGACTAGCGGGCTACAATGAGCAGTACTTC.

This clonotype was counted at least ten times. In DNA form, the CDR3 reads TGTGCCAGCAGTCAAGGACCAATGGGGACTAATGAAAAACTGTTTTTT. Its translation: CASSQGPMGTNEKLFF. The rearrangement uses TRBV27 and TRBJ1-4; D is unresolved. Trimming removed 5 bases at V and 2 bases at J, with 15 bases between. CDR1 MNHEY and CDR2 SMNVEV come from the germline V gene (reference sequence). CDR3 length: 16 residues.

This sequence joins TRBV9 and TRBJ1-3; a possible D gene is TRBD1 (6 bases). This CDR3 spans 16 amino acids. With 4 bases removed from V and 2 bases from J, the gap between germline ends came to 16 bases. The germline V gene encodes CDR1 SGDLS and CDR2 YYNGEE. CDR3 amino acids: CASSPNSGTTGNTIYF. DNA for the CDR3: TGTGCCAGCAGCCCCAATAGCGGGACAACTGGAAACACCATATATTTT.